These T cell receptor beta chains were read from a single sample in a study of blood T cells in healthy people across ages. TCRdb reanalysed the 5' RACE reads using MiXCR and keeps one entry per CDR3 protein. Of about 1,500,000 distinct CDR3 sequences in the sample, 28% were seen once. Sequenced sample: blood. The receptors shown here come from a woman aged 25 to 39 in good health. The CDR3 runs from the conserved cysteine through the conserved F or W. The D gene is left open where the match is weak. Clone size is stated in some rows and not others, as once, few, many or a class when expanded.

D gene: -; V gene: TRBV28; J gene: TRBJ1-1; clone size: once; CDR3 length: 15; CDR3 DNA: TGTGCCAGCAGTTTATCGCGGGGAGGGGAGGCTGAAGCTTTCTTT; CDR3 protein: CASSLSRGGEAEAFF
D gene: -; V gene: TRBV5-5; J gene: TRBJ1-4; clone size: few; CDR3 length: 14; CDR3 DNA: TGTGCCAGCGGGGACACGTCTCTCGGCGAAAAACTGTTTTTT; CDR3 protein: CASGDTSLGEKLFF
D gene: TRBD1; V gene: TRBV6-5; J gene: TRBJ2-5; clone size: many; CDR3 length: 15; CDR3 DNA: TGTGCCAGCAGACCCGGGACAGGGGGTTTAGAGACCCAGTACTTC; CDR3 protein: CASRPGTGGLETQYF
D gene: -; V gene: TRBV12-3/TRBV12-4; J gene: TRBJ2-3; clone size: -; CDR3 length: 18; CDR3 DNA: TGTGCCAGCAGCCCCGGCGGGACCCGAGTGGGGAGCACAGATACGCAGTATTTT; CDR3 protein: CASSPGGTRVGSTDTQYF
D gene: -; V gene: TRBV6-2/TRBV6-3; J gene: TRBJ2-1; clone size: -; CDR3 length: 13; CDR3 DNA: TGTGCCAGCCGGGACTCGACAGCAGATGAGCAGTTCTTC; CDR3 protein: CASRDSTADEQFF
D gene: TRBD1; V gene: TRBV3-1; J gene: TRBJ1-5; clone size: -; CDR3 length: 15; CDR3 DNA: TGTGCCAGCAGGCAAGGGGACAGGGAAAATCAGCCCCAGCATTTT; CDR3 protein: CASRQGDRENQPQHF
D gene: TRBD1; V gene: TRBV7-2; J gene: TRBJ2-7; clone size: -; CDR3 length: 16; CDR3 DNA: TGTGCCAGCAGGCGTGAGACAGGGACAGTTTCCTACGAGCAGTACTTC; CDR3 protein: CASRRETGTVSYEQYF
D gene: TRBD1; V gene: TRBV28; J gene: TRBJ2-1; clone size: many; CDR3 length: 16; CDR3 DNA: TGTGCCAGCAGTACCCAACGGACAGGTGCCTACAATGAGCAGTTCTTC; CDR3 protein: CASSTQRTGAYNEQFF
D gene: TRBD2; V gene: TRBV18; J gene: TRBJ2-3; clone size: few; CDR3 length: 19; CDR3 DNA: TGTGCCAGCTCACCGATGCAGCTAGCGGGGAGATCTGACACAGATACGCAGTATTTT; CDR3 protein: CASSPMQLAGRSDTDTQYF
D gene: -; V gene: TRBV3-1; J gene: TRBJ1-2; clone size: few; CDR3 length: 14; CDR3 DNA: TGTGCCAGCAGCCAAGATGGACTCACCTATGGCTACACCTTC; CDR3 protein: CASSQDGLTYGYTF
D gene: TRBD2; V gene: TRBV5-1; J gene: TRBJ2-1; clone size: few; CDR3 length: 14; CDR3 DNA: TGCGCCAGCAGCCGGACTAGCGGGTTCGATGAGCAGTTCTTC; CDR3 protein: CASSRTSGFDEQFF
D gene: TRBD1; V gene: TRBV7-9; J gene: TRBJ1-1; clone size: few; CDR3 length: 16; CDR3 DNA: TGTGCCAGCAGTTATCACCGGGACAGGGAAGGTCCTGAAGCTTTCTTT; CDR3 protein: CASSYHRDREGPEAFF
D gene: -; V gene: TRBV14; J gene: TRBJ2-7; clone size: -; CDR3 length: 17; CDR3 DNA: TGTGCCAGCAGCCAAGACCAGGGATTGGGGGCCTACAATGAGCAGTACTTC; CDR3 protein: CASSQDQGLGAYNEQYF
D gene: -; V gene: TRBV19; J gene: TRBJ2-5; clone size: -; CDR3 length: 13; CDR3 DNA: TGTGCCAGTCGGGACGGAGAAGGAGGGACCCAGTACTTC; CDR3 protein: CASRDGEGGTQYF